These 17 T cell receptor beta chains came from one sample sequenced in a study of shared clonotypes between healthy human individuals. TCRdb's copy holds only in-frame clones and misses some; the assay was immunoSEQ multiplex PCR. This table has about 1.5 million clones, 96% appearing once. The material sequenced was naive CD4+ T cells sorted from blood. Subset defined: CD45RA+ positively selected. These receptors all stem from a man aged 30-40 years in good health.

The V gene is TRBV6-1, the J gene TRBJ1-2; D is undetermined. V shed 7 bases and J shed 3 bases, with 6 bases lying between them. CDR3 length equals 11 residues. Germline assignment: CDR1 MNHNS and CDR2 SASEGT. The CDR3 is CASKADYGYTF. The CDR3 DNA follows: TGTGCCAGCAAGGCGGACTATGGCTACACCTTC.

The chain employs TRBV15 and TRBJ1-4, with D possibly being TRBD1 (5 bases). The germline V and J ends were trimmed by 3 bases and 8 bases, with 10 bases remaining between them. Per the germline V gene, CDR1 is LNHNV and CDR2 is YYDKDF (reference sequence). This CDR3 is 13 amino acids long. The CDR3 region is CATSRGAGEKLFF. Written as DNA, the CDR3 is TGTGCCACCAGCAGGGGCGCAGGGGAAAAACTGTTTTTT. The variable domain in full, completed from reference TRBV15 and TRBJ1-4, reads DAMVIQNPRYQVTQFGKPVTLSCSQTLNHNVMYWYQQKSSQAPKLLFHYYDKDFNNEADTPDNFQSRRPNTSFCFLDIRSPGLGDTAMYLCATSRGAGEKLFFGSGTQLSVL.

The chain has TRBV7-9 and TRBJ2-1; D not certain. The CDR3 runs to 13 residues. Looked up from germline, CDR1 is SEHNR and CDR2 is FQNEAQ (reference sequence). Deletions cut 2 bases from V and 9 bases from J, with 11 bases between. CDR3: CASSLNSPGEQFF. The DNA of the CDR3 is TGTGCCAGCAGCTTAAACAGCCCCGGTGAGCAGTTCTTC.

This chain joins TRBV10-1 and TRBJ2-7; perhaps TRBD2 as D (6 bases). The CDR3 contains 13 residues. Deletions cut 4 bases from V and 4 bases from J, with 11 bases between. Germline V gene sequence: CDR1 WNHNN, CDR2 SYGVQD (reference sequence). The CDR3 loop is CASSALATYEQYF. In DNA, the CDR3 is TGCGCCAGCAGTGCTCTAGCGACGTACGAGCAGTACTTC.

This clone was seen only a few times. This chain joins TRBV7-9 and TRBJ1-2; 7 bases agree with TRBD1. This CDR3 spans 15 amino acids. The ends lost 5 bases at V and 3 bases at J; junction bases unmatched: 9. Germline loops: CDR1 SEHNR, CDR2 FQNEAQ (reference sequence). CDR3 amino acids: CASSTGQVRDYGYTF. The DNA for the CDR3 is TGTGCCAGCAGCACTGGACAGGTTCGGGACTATGGCTACACCTTC.

The chain carries TRBV5-1 and TRBJ2-1; D gene unclear. Trimming removed 1 base at V and 6 bases at J, with 8 bases between. CDR3 length equals 13 residues. CDR1 and CDR2 from the germline V gene are SGHRS and YFSETQ. The CDR3 protein is CASSLLRANEQFF. The CDR3, as DNA: TGCGCCAGCAGCTTGTTAAGGGCCAATGAGCAGTTCTTC.

This chain connects TRBV27 to TRBJ2-2; D is unclear. This CDR3 contains 13 residues. Trimming took off 5 bases at V and 6 bases at J, with 10 bases between the two ends. From germline, CDR1 is MNHEY and CDR2 SMNVEV (reference sequence). The CDR3 sequence is CASSILFPGELFF. CDR3 nucleotides: TGTGCCAGCAGTATCCTATTCCCCGGGGAGCTGTTTTTT.

The CDR3 sequence: CAWTPSTIHNEQFF. The CDR3, as DNA: TGTGCCTGGACCCCTAGTACTATCCACAATGAGCAGTTCTTC. The chain combines TRBV30 with TRBJ2-1; no firm D call. This CDR3 is built from 14 residues. CDR1 and CDR2 from the germline V gene are GTSNPN and SVGIG (reference sequence). V was pared by 4 bases and J by 5 bases, with 15 bases between.

The V gene is TRBV2, the J gene TRBJ2-1, with 7 nucleotides matching TRBD2. This CDR3 is 13 amino acids long. Looked up from germline, CDR1 is SNHLY and CDR2 is FYNNEI. Trimming cost V 10 bases and J 5 bases; bases outside gene matches: 8. The CDR3 spells CAITGGPHNEQFF. Written as DNA, the CDR3 is TGTGCCATAACGGGAGGCCCCCACAATGAGCAGTTCTTC.

The V and J genes are TRBV5-1 and TRBJ2-2; possibly TRBD1 for D (5 bases). Germline lookup yields CDR1 SGHRS and CDR2 YFSETQ. The CDR3 runs 16 residues. The V and J ends lost 4 bases and 2 bases respectively, with 15 bases between them. CDR3 sequence: CASSLSPTGNTGELFF. DNA for the CDR3: TGCGCCAGCAGCCTTAGTCCAACAGGCAACACCGGGGAGCTGTTTTTT.

The V gene is TRBV28, the J gene TRBJ1-2, with D hard to call. The germline V gene has CDR1 MDHEN and CDR2 SYDVKM. Trimming removed 3 bases from V and 6 bases from J, with 20 bases in between. The CDR3 covers 16 residues. As DNA, the CDR3 is TGTGCCAGCAGTTTCCGACTAGACACACGGAGGGATGGCTACACCTTC. Its protein product is CASSFRLDTRRDGYTF.

This clone has more than one count but fewer than ten. Other DNA variants within this sample encode the same CDR3. CDR3 sequence: CASSLRQGGTGELFF. In nucleotides, the CDR3 is TGCGCCAGCAGCTTGAGACAGGGAGGCACCGGGGAGCTGTTTTTT. V and J are TRBV5-1 and TRBJ2-2, with D possibly matching TRBD1 (7 bases). The CDR3 length is 15 residues. The germline CDR1 and CDR2 sequences are SGHRS and YFSETQ. Trimming took off 1 base at V and 4 bases at J, with 11 bases between the two ends.

The chain uses TRBV19 and TRBJ2-1, with 10 bases fitting TRBD2. The J segment lost 5 bases and the V segment lost 3 bases, leaving 13 bases of the junction unmatched. This CDR3 is 18 amino acids long. Germline lookup yields CDR1 LNHDA and CDR2 SQIVND (reference sequence). The DNA for the CDR3 is TGTGCCAGTAGTATGCGGCTAGCGGGAGCTGTAGGGCACAATGAGCAGTTCTTC. Protein sequence: CASSMRLAGAVGHNEQFF.

The V call is TRBV7-6, the J call TRBJ1-4; D gene ambiguous. This CDR3 has 16 residues. V lost 2 bases and J 0 bases, leaving 10 bases between the germline ends. From germline, CDR1 is SGHVS and CDR2 FNYEAQ. The CDR3 DNA is TGTGCCAGCAGCTTAACCGGGCCTGCAACTAATGAAAAACTGTTTTTT. Its translation: CASSLTGPATNEKLFF.

The J gene is TRBJ2-7, the V gene TRBV9, with TRBD1 as a possible D gene (6 bases). V dropped 3 bases and J dropped 1 base, with 11 bases sitting between them. This CDR3 region has 14 residues. The V gene's germline CDR1 is SGDLS and CDR2 YYNGEE. CDR3 loop: CASSATTGSYEQYF. The CDR3 bases are TGTGCCAGCAGCGCCACCACAGGGTCCTACGAGCAGTACTTC.

This chain links TRBV29-1 with TRBJ2-2; D not resolved. CDR1 SQVTM and CDR2 ANQGSEA come from the germline V gene. This CDR3 is 13 amino acids long. The V end was cut by 7 bases, the J end by 1 base, with 10 bases between. The CDR3 region has the DNA TGCAGCGCCCAAAAACAGAACACCGGGGAGCTGTTTTTT. This codes for CSAQKQNTGELFF.

This chain connects TRBV6-6 to TRBJ2-1; 14 bases align to TRBD2. V shed 5 bases, J shed 8 bases, and the junction held 8 bases outside the gene matches. The CDR3 loop spans 16 amino acids. The germline V gene encodes CDR1 MNHNY and CDR2 SVGAGI (reference sequence). CDR3 coding DNA: TGTGCCAGCAGTAAGACTAGCGGGAGGGCCGGGTATGAGCAGTTCTTC. Its translation is CASSKTSGRAGYEQFF.